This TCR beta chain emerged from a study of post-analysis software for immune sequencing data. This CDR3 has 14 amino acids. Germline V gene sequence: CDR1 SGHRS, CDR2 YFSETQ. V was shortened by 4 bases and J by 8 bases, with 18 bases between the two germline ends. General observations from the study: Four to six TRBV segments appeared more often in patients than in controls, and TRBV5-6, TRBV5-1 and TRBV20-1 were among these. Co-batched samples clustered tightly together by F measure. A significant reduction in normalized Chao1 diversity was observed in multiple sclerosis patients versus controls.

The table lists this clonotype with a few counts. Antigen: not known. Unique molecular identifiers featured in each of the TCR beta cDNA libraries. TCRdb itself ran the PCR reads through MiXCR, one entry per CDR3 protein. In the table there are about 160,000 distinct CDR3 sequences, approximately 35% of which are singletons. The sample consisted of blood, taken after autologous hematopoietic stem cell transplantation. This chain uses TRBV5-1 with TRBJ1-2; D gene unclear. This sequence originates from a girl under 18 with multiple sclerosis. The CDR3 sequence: CASSEAGSLGGYTF. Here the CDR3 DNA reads TGCGCCAGCAGCGAAGCCGGGAGCCTCGGCGGCTACACCTTC.